What follows describes a single T cell receptor (beta chain). Its specificity is not known. The germline gene is not matched at one end of the junction; a read error may be the cause. TCR beta VDJ and CDR3 were profiled, and genomic DNA was the template. TCRdb reprocessed the reads with MiXCR, giving one entry per CDR3 protein. Of about 160,000 distinct CDR3 sequences in the sample, 35% to 55% were seen once. The data stem from a study of CD8+CD57+ T cells in acquired aplastic anemia. Across the study: The average for DNA from sorted CD4+ and CD8+ cells was 3 to 3.5 ug. Healthy donors gave about 10 million reads on average for CD4+ cells.

Findings and limits, study-wide: Patients and controls shared about 30 CD8+ CDR3 sequences, which appeared highly expressed in patients and within their immunodominant clones.

This receptor was obtained from a human donor in good health. The material sequenced was sorted CD4+, CD8+, or CD8+CD57+ T cells (not recorded which) from PBMCs.

CDR3 in DNA: TGTGCCGCCAGTGATGAGGACGGGACCTACGAACAGTACTTC. Translating gives CAASDEDGTYEQYF. The genes are TRBV24-1 and TRBJ2-7, with D perhaps given as TRBD1 or TRBD2 (5 bases each). Germline CDR1 KGHDR, CDR2 SFDVKD. The CDR3 runs 14 residues.